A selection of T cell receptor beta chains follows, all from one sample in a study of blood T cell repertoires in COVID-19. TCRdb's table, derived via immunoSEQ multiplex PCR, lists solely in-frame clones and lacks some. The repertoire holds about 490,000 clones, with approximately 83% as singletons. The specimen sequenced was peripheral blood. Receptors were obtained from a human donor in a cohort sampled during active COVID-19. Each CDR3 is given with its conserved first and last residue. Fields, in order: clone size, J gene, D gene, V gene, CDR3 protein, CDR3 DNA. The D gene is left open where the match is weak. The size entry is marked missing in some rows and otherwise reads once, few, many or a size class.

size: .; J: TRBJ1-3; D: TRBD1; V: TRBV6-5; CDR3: CASSRQGATGNTIYF; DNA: TGTGCCAGCAGTCGACAGGGGGCAACAGGAAACACCATATATTTT
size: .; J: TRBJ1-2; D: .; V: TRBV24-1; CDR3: CATSDPSNREGYTF; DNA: TGTGCCACCAGTGACCCTTCAAACAGGGAAGGCTACACCTTC
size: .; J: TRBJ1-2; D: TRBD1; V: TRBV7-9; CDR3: CASSGDRDRSLYGYTF; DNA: TGTGCCAGCAGCGGGGACAGGGACCGCTCCCTATATGGCTACACCTTC
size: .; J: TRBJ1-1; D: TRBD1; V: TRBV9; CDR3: CASNPLGQGGFEAFF; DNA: TGTGCCAGCAACCCTTTAGGACAGGGAGGATTTGAAGCTTTCTTT
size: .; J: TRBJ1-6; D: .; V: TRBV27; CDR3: CASSLSRGGSPLHF; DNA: TGTGCCAGCAGTTTGAGCAGGGGAGGGTCACCCCTCCACTTT
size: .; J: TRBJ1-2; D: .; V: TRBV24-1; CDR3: CATSASGFDGYTF; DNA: TGTGCCACCAGTGCTTCGGGGTTCGACGGCTACACCTTC
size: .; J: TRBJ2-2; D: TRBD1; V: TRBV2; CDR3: CASRPDRAYAGELFF; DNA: TGTGCCAGCAGGCCGGACAGGGCGTATGCCGGGGAGCTGTTTTTT
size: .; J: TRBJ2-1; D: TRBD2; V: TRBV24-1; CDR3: CATSPLAGKYNEQFF; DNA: TGTGCCACCAGCCCGCTAGCGGGGAAATACAATGAGCAGTTCTTC
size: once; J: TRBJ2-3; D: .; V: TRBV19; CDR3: CASSIVSGGGPTDTQYF; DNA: TGTGCCAGTAGTATAGTAAGCGGCGGGGGCCCCACAGATACGCAGTATTTT
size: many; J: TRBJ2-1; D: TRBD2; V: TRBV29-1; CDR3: CSVEDGLAGINEQFF; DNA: TGCAGCGTTGAAGATGGCCTAGCGGGGATCAATGAGCAGTTCTTC
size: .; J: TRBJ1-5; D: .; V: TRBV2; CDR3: CASSVQGYGQPQHF; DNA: TGTGCCAGCAGTGTACAGGGTTACGGTCAGCCCCAGCATTTT
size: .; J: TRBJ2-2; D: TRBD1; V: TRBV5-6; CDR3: CASSQGQGLRTGELFF; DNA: TGTGCCAGCAGCCAGGGACAGGGCCTTCGTACCGGGGAGCTGTTTTTT
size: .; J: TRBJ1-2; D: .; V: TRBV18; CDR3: CASSPTGDYGYTF; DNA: TGTGCCAGCTCGCCGACGGGTGACTATGGCTACACCTTC
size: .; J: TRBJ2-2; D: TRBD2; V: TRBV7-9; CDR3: CASSLVGTSSTGELFF; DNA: TGTGCCAGCAGCTTAGTCGGGACTAGCAGCACCGGGGAGCTGTTTTTT
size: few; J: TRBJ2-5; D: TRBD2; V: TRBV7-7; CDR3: CASSQTASGSWETQYF; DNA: TGTGCTAGCAGCCAGACGGCTAGCGGGAGTTGGGAGACCCAGTACTTC
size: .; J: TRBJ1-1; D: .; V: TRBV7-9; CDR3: CASSLELGFGGSEAFF; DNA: TGTGCCAGCAGCTTAGAATTGGGTTTCGGAGGCAGTGAAGCTTTCTTT
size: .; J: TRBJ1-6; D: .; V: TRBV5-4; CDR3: CASSLADSFNSPLHF; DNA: TGTGCCAGCAGCTTGGCCGACAGCTTTAATTCACCCCTCCACTTT